This T cell receptor beta chain was recovered during a study of cytomegalovirus exposure and HLA in healthy donors. The wider study: Ancestry clustering placed more than 65% of over 300 genotyped donors in the Caucasian-associated cluster. Study results and limitations: For most subjects, TCR beta sequences were reported to predict HLA-A and HLA-B alleles with accuracy. The study found most TCR sequences rare, yet found some public TCRs in many donors. There were about 160 TCR beta chains listed as cytomegalovirus-associated.

The PCR employed 60 Vbeta primers together with 13 Jbeta primers. The method was immunoSEQ multiplex PCR; TCRdb's version includes in-frame clones alone and lacks a portion of them. In the table there are more than 140,000 clones, roughly 80% of which are singletons. Trimming pared 3 bases from V and 2 bases from J, leaving 7 bases between. The CDR3 sequence is 14 residues long. In germline, CDR1 is SGHTA, CDR2 FQGNSA. This clone occurred once. Its antigen remains unidentified. Other DNA sequences of this sample code for an identical CDR3. The clonotype was recovered from a man under 40 in good health and CMV-seropositive. Sequenced material: PBMCs. The V gene is TRBV7-2, the J gene TRBJ2-2; D perhaps matches TRBD1 (6 bases). Here the CDR3 reads CASSLTGNTGELFF. In nucleotides, the CDR3 is TGTGCCAGCAGCTTGACAGGAAACACCGGGGAGCTGTTTTTT.